This T cell receptor (beta chain) was identified in a study of shared T cell receptors in the human thymus. CDR3 length: 15 amino acids. The germline CDR1 and CDR2 sequences are MGHRA and YSYEKL. Sequenced by immunoSEQ multiplex PCR; TCRdb stores in-frame clones only, minus some. Here the sample spans about 380,000 clones, 95% being singletons. Source material: thymocytes. The genes are TRBV4-1 and TRBJ2-5; 8 positions match TRBD2. TRBJ2-7 matches the DNA end more closely, so the J call is doubtful. The receptor was derived from a human donor. CDR3 residues: CASSQDTLAGYEQYF. DNA for the CDR3: TGCGCCAGCAGCCAAGATACCCTAGCGGGCTACGAGCAGTACTTC.